This entry lists 29 T cell receptor beta chains sequenced from one sample in a study of CD8+ T cells in alopecia areata. RNA was isolated and reverse transcribed to cDNA, the sequencing template. Repertoires were generated with immunoSEQ multiplex PCR, while TCRdb's copy carries only in-frame clones and drops some. The sample has hundreds of thousands of clones, 60% seen once; the top ten hold about 0.88%. Regarding treatment: oral pan-JAK inhibitor, 5-10 mg twice daily. This material consisted of CD4+ T cells sorted from blood, taken around week 54, from a patient treated with tofacitinib. These receptors were obtained from a human donor with alopecia areata.

V usage is TRBV6-5 and J usage is TRBJ1-1; D unresolved. Germline V CDR1 and CDR2: MNHEY, SVGAGI. The CDR3 sequence is 12 residues long. Trimming left V 6 bases short and J 1 base short, with 6 bases between. CDR3 residues: CASRSGNTEAFF. The CDR3 DNA reads TGTGCCAGCAGATCAGGGAACACTGAAGCTTTCTTT.

The chain links TRBV9 to TRBJ2-2; D possibly corresponds to TRBD2 (6 bases). The CDR3 totals 17 residues. V was cut by 1 base and J by 0 bases, with 13 bases left in between. CDR1 SGDLS and CDR2 YYNGEE come from the germline V gene. The CDR3 bases are TGTGCCAGCAGCGTATCGGGGGTTTCCGCGAACACCGGGGAGCTGTTTTTT. Translating it yields CASSVSGVSANTGELFF.

The chain couples TRBV27 to TRBJ1-1; D uncertain. V lost 3 bases to trimming and J lost 0 bases, with 14 bases between them. CDR1 is MNHEY and CDR2 is SMNVEV in the germline V gene (reference sequence). There are 16 residues in the CDR3. As DNA, the CDR3 is TGTGCCAGCAGTTTTCAGTCTCTTGGTGTGAACACTGAAGCTTTCTTT. Translating gives CASSFQSLGVNTEAFF.

The sample holds one count of this clone. This chain connects TRBV30 to TRBJ2-7, with a possible D match to TRBD2 (5 bases). V was pared by 2 bases and J by 2 bases, with 10 bases between. CDR1 and CDR2 from the germline V gene are GTSNPN and SVGIG (reference sequence). The CDR3 is 13 residues long. CDR3 sequence: CAWSPLGTYEQYF. As DNA, the CDR3 is TGTGCCTGGAGTCCCCTCGGGACCTACGAGCAGTACTTC.

J is TRBJ1-5 and V is TRBV6-1, with TRBD1 as a possible D gene (6 bases). Trimming shortened V by 7 bases and J by 5 bases, and 18 bases separated the two germline ends. Germline V gene data show CDR1 as MNHNS and CDR2 as SASEGT. The CDR3 is 15 amino acids. This CDR3 reads CASNPAGGSHQPQHF. In nucleotides, the CDR3 is TGTGCCAGCAACCCAGCCGGGGGCAGCCATCAGCCCCAGCATTTT.

The rearrangement links TRBV29-1 to TRBJ1-4, with D tentatively TRBD1 (5 bases). This CDR3 has 15 residues. Trimming pared 0 bases from V and 15 bases from J, leaving 23 bases between. Germline values: CDR1 SQVTM, CDR2 ANQGSEA. The CDR3 region has the DNA TGCAGCGTTGAAGAGACGGCCGGCTCCCCACGGGGGTTGTTTTTT. Protein sequence: CSVEETAGSPRGLFF.

The V call is TRBV30, the J call TRBJ2-7, with 8 bases lining up with TRBD1. Unmatched junction bases numbered 6, after V lost 2 bases and J lost 3 bases. Germline assignment: CDR1 GTSNPN and CDR2 SVGIG (reference sequence). The CDR3 sequence is 14 residues long. Here the CDR3 reads CAWSPGTGNYEQYF. In nucleotides, the CDR3 is TGTGCCTGGAGTCCCGGGACAGGCAACTACGAGCAGTACTTC.

The gene calls are TRBV29-1 and TRBJ2-1; 10 positions match TRBD2. CDR3 length: 13 amino acids. With 5 bases clipped from V and 10 bases from J, the junction kept 8 bases outside the gene matches. Germline CDR1 and CDR2: SQVTM and ANQGSEA. The CDR3 coding sequence is TGCAGCGTTTTCAGCGGGGGGGCAGGGGAGCAGTTCTTC. Encoded protein: CSVFSGGAGEQFF.

This chain links TRBV30 with TRBJ1-6; D may be TRBD1 (5 bases). Per germline, CDR1 GTSNPN and CDR2 SVGIG (reference sequence). The CDR3 has 15 residues. The V and J ends lost 0 bases and 10 bases respectively, with 16 bases between them. The CDR3 spells CAWSVRTEGISPLHF. CDR3 bases: TGTGCCTGGAGTGTACGAACGGAGGGGATCTCACCCCTCCACTTT.

The chain combines TRBV11-2 with TRBJ1-2; D remains ambiguous. CDR1 SGHAT and CDR2 FQNNGV come from the germline V gene. V lost 2 bases to trimming and J lost 4 bases, with 5 bases between them. The CDR3 is made up of 12 amino acids. As DNA, the CDR3 is TGTGCCAGCAGCTTATCGGGCTATGGCTACACCTTC. This sequence encodes CASSLSGYGYTF.

V is TRBV30 and J is TRBJ1-4; D remains ambiguous. The CDR3 spans 12 residues. V gave up 7 bases and J gave up 0 bases, with 6 bases separating them. CDR1 is GTSNPN, CDR2 SVGIG, per germline (reference sequence). The CDR3 protein is CALYTTNEKLFF. The CDR3 DNA reads TGTGCCTTATACACAACTAATGAAAAACTGTTTTTT. Full variable domain (rest looked up from reference TRBV30 and TRBJ1-4): SQTIHQWPATLVQPVGSPLSLECTVEGTSNPNLYWYRQAAGRGLQLLFYSVGIGQISSEVPQNLSASRPQDRQFILSSKKLLLSDSGFYLCALYTTNEKLFFGSGTQLSVL.

The DNA for the CDR3 is TGTGCCAGCAGCGTAGCTCGGGAGAAGAATTCACCCCTCCACTTT. Translated, it gives CASSVAREKNSPLHF. The chain has TRBV9 and TRBJ1-6; D unresolved. Trimming left V 0 bases short and J 7 bases short, with 11 bases between. This CDR3 comprises 15 residues. CDR1 and CDR2 (germline): SGDLS, YYNGEE.

This clone was counted only a few times. This chain joins TRBV4-1 and TRBJ1-4; D may be TRBD1 (6 bases). Germline loops: CDR1 MGHRA, CDR2 YSYEKL. The CDR3 loop spans 15 amino acids. V was cut by 8 bases and J by 3 bases, with 16 bases left in between. The CDR3 region has the DNA TGCGCCAGCCGCACACCGGGGGGGCCTAATGAAAAACTGTTTTTT. Residues: CASRTPGGPNEKLFF.

The rearrangement uses TRBV5-1 and TRBJ1-2, with a possible D match to TRBD1 (5 bases). Germline V gene lookup returns CDR1 SGHRS and CDR2 YFSETQ. V was cut by 2 bases and J by 7 bases, with 9 bases left in between. The length of the CDR3 is 12 residues. The CDR3 here is CASSFGGTGYTF. CDR3 DNA sequence: TGCGCCAGCAGCTTTGGAGGGACTGGCTACACCTTC.

V is TRBV9 and J is TRBJ2-7; 10 bases are a match to TRBD2. The CDR3 is 15 residues long. J lost 1 base, V lost 3 bases, and 4 bases had no gene match. Germline V gene lookup returns CDR1 SGDLS and CDR2 YYNGEE. DNA of the CDR3: TGTGCCAGCAGCGGACCTAGCGGGGGTTCCTACGAGCAGTACTTC. Translating gives CASSGPSGGSYEQYF.

The genes are TRBV30 and TRBJ2-1, with D possibly being TRBD2 (6 bases). The CDR3 consists of 12 residues. V shed 3 bases and J shed 6 bases, with 9 bases lying between them. The V gene's germline CDR1 is GTSNPN and CDR2 SVGIG (reference sequence). The CDR3 loop reads CAWRDYGNEQFF. CDR3 coding DNA: TGTGCCTGGAGGGACTATGGCAATGAGCAGTTCTTC.

The chain uses TRBV6-5 and TRBJ2-3; the match to TRBD1 covers 12 bases. The CDR3 runs 15 residues. Germline trimming cut 4 bases from V and 10 bases from J; bases unmatched to any gene: 9. Per germline, CDR1 MNHEY and CDR2 SVGAGI. The CDR3 DNA is TGTGCCAGCAGTTCGTCCCGGGACAGGGGGCCGGCGCAGTATTTT. This sequence encodes CASSSSRDRGPAQYF.

This clone was detected a few times. The rearrangement joins TRBV7-2 to TRBJ1-6; D remains ambiguous. This CDR3 spans 14 amino acids. Germline CDR1 is SGHTA and CDR2 is FQGNSA. Deletions cut 2 bases from V and 5 bases from J, with 7 bases between. The CDR3 here is CASSLIRDNSPLHF. CDR3 nucleotide sequence: TGTGCCAGCAGCTTAATTCGGGATAATTCACCCCTCCACTTT.

On this clone itself: This specimen includes other DNA sequences encoding the same CDR3. The V gene is TRBV19, the J gene TRBJ1-1; D uncertain. The CDR3 runs to 14 residues. Germline-derived CDR1 and CDR2 are LNHDA and SQIVND (reference sequence). The ends were cut back, 0 bases at V and 0 bases at J, with 5 bases in the middle. CDR3 amino acids: CASSIEGLNTEAFF. For the CDR3, the DNA is TGTGCCAGTAGTATAGAAGGGTTGAACACTGAAGCTTTCTTT.

The rearrangement uses TRBV5-1 and TRBJ1-5; maybe TRBD1 (5 bases). The CDR3 has 13 residues. V lost 0 bases to trimming and J lost 4 bases, with 5 bases between them. The germline gives CDR1 SGHRS, CDR2 YFSETQ. The CDR3 DNA sequence: TGCGCCAGCAGCTTGGGACAGAATCAGCCCCAGCATTTT. Its translation: CASSLGQNQPQHF.

V and J are TRBV5-1 and TRBJ2-3; D unclear. Trimming took 4 bases from V and 6 from J, leaving 12 bases between them. The CDR3 runs 13 residues. In germline, CDR1 is SGHRS, CDR2 YFSETQ. The CDR3 spells CASSLWLADTQYF. The CDR3 bases are TGCGCCAGCAGCCTCTGGTTGGCGGATACGCAGTATTTT.

The rearrangement uses TRBV13 and TRBJ2-5; tentatively, D is TRBD2 (5 bases). The CDR3 is made up of 14 amino acids. Germline V lookup: CDR1 PRHDT, CDR2 FYEKMQ (reference sequence). V was trimmed by 5 bases and J by 1 base, leaving 11 bases between them. The CDR3 nucleotides are TGTGCCAGCAGCCTTTACGGACTCCAAGAGACCCAGTACTTC. Its protein product is CASSLYGLQETQYF.

This clone has just a few counts. The rearrangement joins TRBV7-9 to TRBJ1-3, with D perhaps TRBD1 (5 bases). Between the trimmed V and J ends, which lost 2 bases and 2 bases, there was a span of 7 bases. The CDR3 length is 14 residues. CDR1 SEHNR and CDR2 FQNEAQ come from the germline V gene (reference sequence). The chain's CDR3 is CASSLRGAGNTIYF. CDR3 in DNA: TGTGCCAGCAGCTTAAGGGGCGCTGGAAACACCATATATTTT. Filled out from reference TRBV7-9 and TRBJ1-3, the complete variable domain reads DTGVSQNPRHKITKRGQNVTFRCDPISEHNRLYWYRQTLGQGPEFLTYFQNEAQLEKSRLLSDRFSAERPKGSFSTLEIQRTEQGDSAMYLCASSLRGAGNTIYFGEGSWLTVV.

V usage is TRBV7-2 and J usage is TRBJ1-4; no firm D call. V lost 3 bases and J lost 3, with 11 bases in between. CDR1 is SGHTA and CDR2 is FQGNSA in the germline V gene. The CDR3 is 15 residues long. CDR3 residues: CASSFGGLANEKLFF. In DNA form, the CDR3 reads TGTGCCAGCAGCTTTGGAGGGTTGGCTAATGAAAAACTGTTTTTT.

The chain carries TRBV9 and TRBJ2-5; 11 bases match TRBD2. With V trimmed by 3 bases and J by 2 bases, 3 bases remained unmatched. Germline assignment: CDR1 SGDLS and CDR2 YYNGEE. CDR3 size: 15 residues. The CDR3 loop is CASSETSGVQETQYF. The DNA for the CDR3 is TGTGCCAGCAGCGAGACTAGCGGGGTGCAAGAGACCCAGTACTTC. The variable domain in full, completed from reference TRBV9 and TRBJ2-5, reads DSGVTQTPKHLITATGQRVTLRCSPRSGDLSVYWYQQSLDQGLQFLIQYYNGEERAKGNILERFSAQQFPDLHSELNLSSLELGDSALYFCASSETSGVQETQYFGPGTRLLVL.

The gene calls are TRBV30 and TRBJ2-3, with D uncertain. This CDR3 comprises 16 residues. Trimming cost V 0 bases and J 2 bases, with 15 bases left between them. The germline V gene encodes CDR1 GTSNPN and CDR2 SVGIG (reference sequence). CDR3 DNA: TGTGCCTGGAGTGTACGTCCCAGGAGCTCCACAGATACGCAGTATTTT. Translated, it gives CAWSVRPRSSTDTQYF.

The CDR3, as DNA: TGTGCCAGCAGCTTAGGGCCTCCGGGACAGGGCTACGAGCAGTACTTC. Amino acid sequence: CASSLGPPGQGYEQYF. V is TRBV7-6 and J is TRBJ2-7; 9 bases fit TRBD1. CDR1 SGHVS and CDR2 FNYEAQ come from the germline V gene. This CDR3 has 16 residues. V shed 1 base and J 3 bases; nucleotides not matched to a gene: 7. The full variable domain, rest sourced from reference TRBV7-6 and TRBJ2-7, is GAGVSQSPRYKVTKRGQDVALRCDPISGHVSLYWYRQALGQGPEFLTYFNYEAQQDKSGLPNDRFSAERPEGSISTLTIQRTEQRDSAMYRCASSLGPPGQGYEQYFGPGTRLTVT.

The chain carries TRBV9 and TRBJ1-6, with a weak D call TRBD1 (6 bases). There are 16 residues in the CDR3. Trimming stripped 1 base from V and 5 bases from J, with 13 bases between. The germline CDR1 and CDR2 sequences are SGDLS and YYNGEE. The DNA of the CDR3 is TGTGCCAGCAGCGTATCCCCAGGGGAGAATAATTCACCCCTCCACTTT. Translating it yields CASSVSPGENNSPLHF.

This clone turned up a few times. The J gene is TRBJ1-3, the V gene TRBV7-8; tentative D call: TRBD1 (5 bases). Trimming removed 0 bases at V and 4 bases at J, with 7 bases between. CDR1 and CDR2 (germline): SGHVS, FQNEAQ. The CDR3 sequence is 14 residues long. CDR3 DNA sequence: TGTGCCAGCAGCTTAGCGGGGCACGGAAACACCATATATTTT. This codes for CASSLAGHGNTIYF.